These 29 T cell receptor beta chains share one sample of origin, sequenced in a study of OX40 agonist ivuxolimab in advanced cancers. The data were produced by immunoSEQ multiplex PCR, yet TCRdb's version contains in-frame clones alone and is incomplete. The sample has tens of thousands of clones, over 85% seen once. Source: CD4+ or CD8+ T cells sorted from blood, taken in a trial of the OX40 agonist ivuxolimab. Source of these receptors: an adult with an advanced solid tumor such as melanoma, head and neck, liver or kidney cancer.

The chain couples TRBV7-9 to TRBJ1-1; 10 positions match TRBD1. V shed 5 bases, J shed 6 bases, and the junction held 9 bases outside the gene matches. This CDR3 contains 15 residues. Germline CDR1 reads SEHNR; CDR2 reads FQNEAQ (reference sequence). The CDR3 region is CASSPPTGGRPEAFF. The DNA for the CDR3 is TGTGCCAGCAGCCCACCGACAGGGGGCCGGCCTGAAGCTTTCTTT.

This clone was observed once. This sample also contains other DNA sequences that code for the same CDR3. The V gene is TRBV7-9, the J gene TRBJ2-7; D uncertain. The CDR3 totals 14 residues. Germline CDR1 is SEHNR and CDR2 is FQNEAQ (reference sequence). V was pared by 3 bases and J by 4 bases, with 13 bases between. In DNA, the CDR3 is TGTGCCAGCAGCTTGCCGGAACTCCCGTACGAGCAGTACTTC. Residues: CASSLPELPYEQYF.

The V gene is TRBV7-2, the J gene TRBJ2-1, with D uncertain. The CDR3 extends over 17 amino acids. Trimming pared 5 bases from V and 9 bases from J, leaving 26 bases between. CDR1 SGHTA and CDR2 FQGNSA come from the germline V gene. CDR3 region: CASSPRALAIWVVEQFF. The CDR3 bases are TGTGCCAGCAGCCCGCGCGCTTTGGCCATATGGGTGGTTGAGCAGTTCTTC.

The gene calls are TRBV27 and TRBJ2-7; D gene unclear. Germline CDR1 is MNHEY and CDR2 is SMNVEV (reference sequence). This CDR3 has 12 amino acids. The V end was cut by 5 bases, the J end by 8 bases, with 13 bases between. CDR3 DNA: TGTGCCAGCAGTAAGGACCCCCGCAAGCAGTACTTC. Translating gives CASSKDPRKQYF.

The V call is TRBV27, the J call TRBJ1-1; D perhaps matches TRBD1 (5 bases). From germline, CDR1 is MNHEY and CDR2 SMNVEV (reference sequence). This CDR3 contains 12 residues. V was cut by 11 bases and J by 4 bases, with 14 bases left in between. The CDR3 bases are TGTGCCGCGGGGCCCTACGTCACTGAAGCTTTCTTT. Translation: CAAGPYVTEAFF.

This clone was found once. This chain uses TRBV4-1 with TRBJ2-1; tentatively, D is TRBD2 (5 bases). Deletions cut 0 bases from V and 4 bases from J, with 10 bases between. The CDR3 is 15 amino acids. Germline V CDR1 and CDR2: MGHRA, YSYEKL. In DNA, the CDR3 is TGCGCCAGCAGCCAAGACGGACTCCTATACAATGAGCAGTTCTTC. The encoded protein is CASSQDGLLYNEQFF.

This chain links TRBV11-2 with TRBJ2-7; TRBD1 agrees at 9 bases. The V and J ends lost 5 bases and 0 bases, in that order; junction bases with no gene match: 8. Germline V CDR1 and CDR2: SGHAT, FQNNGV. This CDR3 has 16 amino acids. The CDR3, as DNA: TGTGCCAGCAGCCGACGGACAGGGGCTAGCTCCTACGAGCAGTACTTC. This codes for CASSRRTGASSYEQYF.

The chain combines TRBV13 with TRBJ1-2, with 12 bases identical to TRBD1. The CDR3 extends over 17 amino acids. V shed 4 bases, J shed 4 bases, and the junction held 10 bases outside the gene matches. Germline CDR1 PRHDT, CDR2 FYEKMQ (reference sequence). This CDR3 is CASSSTGTGGRGYGYTF. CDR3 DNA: TGTGCCAGCAGCTCTACCGGGACAGGGGGCAGGGGCTATGGCTACACCTTC.

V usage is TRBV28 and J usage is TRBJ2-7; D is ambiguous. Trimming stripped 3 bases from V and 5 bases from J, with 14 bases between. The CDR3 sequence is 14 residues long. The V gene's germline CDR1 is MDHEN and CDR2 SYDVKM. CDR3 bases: TGTGCCAGCAGTTTCGTGGGGTTAGGCGACGAGCAGTACTTC. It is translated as CASSFVGLGDEQYF.

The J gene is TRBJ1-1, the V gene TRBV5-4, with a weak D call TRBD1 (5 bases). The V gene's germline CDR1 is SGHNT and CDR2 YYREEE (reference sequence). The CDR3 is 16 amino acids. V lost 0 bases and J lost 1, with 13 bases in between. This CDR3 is CASSLVREGRNTEAFF. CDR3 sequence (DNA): TGTGCCAGCAGCTTGGTCAGGGAGGGAAGGAACACTGAAGCTTTCTTT.

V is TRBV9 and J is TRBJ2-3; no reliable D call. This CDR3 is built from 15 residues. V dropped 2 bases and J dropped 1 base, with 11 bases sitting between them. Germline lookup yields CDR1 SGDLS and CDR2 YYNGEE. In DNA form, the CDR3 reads TGTGCCAGCAGCGTTGGCCTCTACCGCACAGATACGCAGTATTTT. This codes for CASSVGLYRTDTQYF.

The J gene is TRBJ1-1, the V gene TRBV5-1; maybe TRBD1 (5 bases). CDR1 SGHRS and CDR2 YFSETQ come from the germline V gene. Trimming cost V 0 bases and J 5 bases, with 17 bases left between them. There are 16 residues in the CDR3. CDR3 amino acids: CASSLAGGAVGTEAFF. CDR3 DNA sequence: TGCGCCAGCAGCTTGGCCGGAGGGGCCGTGGGAACTGAAGCTTTCTTT.

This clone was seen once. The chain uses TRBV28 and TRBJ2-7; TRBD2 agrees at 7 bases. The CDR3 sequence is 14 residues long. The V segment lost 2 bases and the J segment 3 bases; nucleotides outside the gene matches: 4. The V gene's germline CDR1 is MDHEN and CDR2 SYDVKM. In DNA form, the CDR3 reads TGTGCCAGCAGTTTAGGCGGGAGAAGCTACGAGCAGTACTTC. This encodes CASSLGGRSYEQYF.

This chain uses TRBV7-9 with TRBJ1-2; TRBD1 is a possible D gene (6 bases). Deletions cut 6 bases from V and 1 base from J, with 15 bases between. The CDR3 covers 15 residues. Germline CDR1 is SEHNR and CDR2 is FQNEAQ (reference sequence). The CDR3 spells CASRLLEGDNYGYTF. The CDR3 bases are TGTGCCAGCAGACTACTGGAGGGGGATAACTATGGCTACACCTTC.

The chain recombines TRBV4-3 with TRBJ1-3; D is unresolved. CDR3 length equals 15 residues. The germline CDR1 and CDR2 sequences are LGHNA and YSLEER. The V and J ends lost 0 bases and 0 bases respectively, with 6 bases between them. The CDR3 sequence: CASSQDRPSGNTIYF. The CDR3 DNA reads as TGCGCCAGCAGCCAAGATCGACCCTCTGGAAACACCATATATTTT.

The CDR3 DNA follows: TGTGCCAGCAGTGAAGCGCGGGGGTACGACCTTAACACCGGGGAGCTGTTTTTT. Translation: CASSEARGYDLNTGELFF. V is TRBV6-1 and J is TRBJ2-2, with TRBD2 matching 7 bases. The CDR3 spans 18 residues. Looked up from germline, CDR1 is MNHNS and CDR2 is SASEGT. The ends lost 0 bases at V and 2 bases at J; junction bases unmatched: 9.

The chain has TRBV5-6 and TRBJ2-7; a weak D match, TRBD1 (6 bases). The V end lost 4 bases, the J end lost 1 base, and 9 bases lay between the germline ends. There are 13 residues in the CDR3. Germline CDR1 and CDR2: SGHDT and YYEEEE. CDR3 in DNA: TGTGCCAGCAGCCTACAGGGATCCTACGAGCAGTACTTC. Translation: CASSLQGSYEQYF. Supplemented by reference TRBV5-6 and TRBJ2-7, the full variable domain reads DAGVTQSPTHLIKTRGQQVTLRCSPKSGHDTVSWYQQALGQGPQFIFQYYEEEERQRGNFPDRFSGHQFPNYSSELNVNALLLGDSALYLCASSLQGSYEQYFGPGTRLTVT.

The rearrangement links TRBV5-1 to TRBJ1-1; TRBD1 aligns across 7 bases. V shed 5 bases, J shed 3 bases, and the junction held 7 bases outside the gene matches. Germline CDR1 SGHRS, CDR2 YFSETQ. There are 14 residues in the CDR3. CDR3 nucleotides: TGCGCCAGCAGTTCGCGACAGGGATACACTGAAGCTTTCTTT. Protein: CASSSRQGYTEAFF.

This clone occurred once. CDR3 region: CASSYDQGAGEQYF. In DNA, the CDR3 is TGTGCCAGCAGTTACGATCAGGGGGCGGGAGAGCAGTACTTC. The chain couples TRBV6-5 to TRBJ2-7; TRBD1 agrees at 8 bases. There are 14 residues in the CDR3. J lost 7 bases, V lost 2 bases, and 7 bases had no gene match. Germline V gene lookup returns CDR1 MNHEY and CDR2 SVGAGI.

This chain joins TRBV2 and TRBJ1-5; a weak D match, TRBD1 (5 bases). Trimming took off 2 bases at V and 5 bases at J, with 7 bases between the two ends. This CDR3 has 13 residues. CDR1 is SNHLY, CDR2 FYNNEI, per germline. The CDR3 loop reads CASSERGDQPQHF. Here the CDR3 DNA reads TGTGCCAGCAGTGAAAGGGGCGATCAGCCCCAGCATTTT.

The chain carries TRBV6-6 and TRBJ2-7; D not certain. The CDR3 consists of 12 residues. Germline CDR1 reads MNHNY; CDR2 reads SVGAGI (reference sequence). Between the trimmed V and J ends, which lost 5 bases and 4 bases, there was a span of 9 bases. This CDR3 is CASSPSGYEQYF. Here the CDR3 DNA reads TGTGCCAGCAGTCCCTCTGGGTACGAGCAGTACTTC.

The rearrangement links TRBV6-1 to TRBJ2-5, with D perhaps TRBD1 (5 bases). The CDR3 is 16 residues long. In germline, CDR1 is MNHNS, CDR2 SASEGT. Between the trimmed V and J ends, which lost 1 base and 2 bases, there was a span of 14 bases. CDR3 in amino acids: CASSEDPGHTQETQYF. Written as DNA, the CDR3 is TGTGCCAGCAGTGAAGATCCCGGACATACGCAAGAGACCCAGTACTTC.

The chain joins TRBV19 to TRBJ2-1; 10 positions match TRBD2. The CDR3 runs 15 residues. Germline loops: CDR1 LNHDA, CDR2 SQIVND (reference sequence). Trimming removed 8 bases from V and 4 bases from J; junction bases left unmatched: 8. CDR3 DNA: TGTGCCAGTGGGCTCCTAGCGGGAGCTTACAATGAGCAGTTCTTC. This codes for CASGLLAGAYNEQFF.

In DNA, the CDR3 is TGTGCCAGCAGTCCGGGACTAGCGGGAGAGCTTGCCAAAAACATTCAGTACTTC. Amino acid sequence: CASSPGLAGELAKNIQYF. The gene calls are TRBV28 and TRBJ2-4, with 14 bases identical to TRBD2. The CDR3 spans 18 residues. Trimming took 5 bases from V and 1 from J; bases not matched to a gene: 7. Germline-derived CDR1 and CDR2 are MDHEN and SYDVKM.

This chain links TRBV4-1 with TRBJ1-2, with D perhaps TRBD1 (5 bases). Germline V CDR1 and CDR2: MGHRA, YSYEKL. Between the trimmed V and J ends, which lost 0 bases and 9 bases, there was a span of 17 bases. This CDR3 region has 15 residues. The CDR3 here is CASSQDRGRALSYTF. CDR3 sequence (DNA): TGCGCCAGCAGCCAAGATAGGGGACGGGCTCTTAGCTACACCTTC.

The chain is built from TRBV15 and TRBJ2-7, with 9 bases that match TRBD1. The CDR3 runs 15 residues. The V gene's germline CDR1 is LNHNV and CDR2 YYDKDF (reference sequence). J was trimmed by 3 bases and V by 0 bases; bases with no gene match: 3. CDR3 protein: CATSRDETGGYEQYF. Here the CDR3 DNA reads TGTGCCACCAGCAGAGATGAGACAGGGGGCTACGAGCAGTACTTC. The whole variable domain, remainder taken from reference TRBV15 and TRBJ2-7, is DAMVIQNPRYQVTQFGKPVTLSCSQTLNHNVMYWYQQKSSQAPKLLFHYYDKDFNNEADTPDNFQSRRPNTSFCFLDIRSPGLGDTAMYLCATSRDETGGYEQYFGPGTRLTVT.

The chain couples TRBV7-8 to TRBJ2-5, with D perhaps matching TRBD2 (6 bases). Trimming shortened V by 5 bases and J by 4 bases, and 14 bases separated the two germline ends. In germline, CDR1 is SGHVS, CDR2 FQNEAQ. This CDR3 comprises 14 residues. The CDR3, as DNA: TGTGCCAGCAGCCCTCGAGCGGGTACAGAGACCCAGTACTTC. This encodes CASSPRAGTETQYF.

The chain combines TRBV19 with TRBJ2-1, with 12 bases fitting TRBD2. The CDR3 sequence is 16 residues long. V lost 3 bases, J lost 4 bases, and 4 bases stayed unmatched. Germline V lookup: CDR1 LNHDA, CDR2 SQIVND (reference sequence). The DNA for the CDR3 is TGTGCCAGTAGTATTCGGACTAGCGGGATTTACAATGAGCAGTTCTTC. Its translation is CASSIRTSGIYNEQFF. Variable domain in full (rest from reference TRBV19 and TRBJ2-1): DGGITQSPKYLFRKEGQNVTLSCEQNLNHDAMYWYRQDPGQGLRLIYYSQIVNDFQKGDIAEGYSVSREKKESFPLTVTSAQKNPTAFYLCASSIRTSGIYNEQFFGPGTRLTVL.

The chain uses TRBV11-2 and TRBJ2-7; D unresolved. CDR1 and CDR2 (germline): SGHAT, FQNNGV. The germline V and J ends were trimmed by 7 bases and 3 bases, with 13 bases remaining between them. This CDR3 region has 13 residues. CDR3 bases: TGTGCCAGCACCATAAGGGTGGACTACGAGCAGTACTTC. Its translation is CASTIRVDYEQYF.